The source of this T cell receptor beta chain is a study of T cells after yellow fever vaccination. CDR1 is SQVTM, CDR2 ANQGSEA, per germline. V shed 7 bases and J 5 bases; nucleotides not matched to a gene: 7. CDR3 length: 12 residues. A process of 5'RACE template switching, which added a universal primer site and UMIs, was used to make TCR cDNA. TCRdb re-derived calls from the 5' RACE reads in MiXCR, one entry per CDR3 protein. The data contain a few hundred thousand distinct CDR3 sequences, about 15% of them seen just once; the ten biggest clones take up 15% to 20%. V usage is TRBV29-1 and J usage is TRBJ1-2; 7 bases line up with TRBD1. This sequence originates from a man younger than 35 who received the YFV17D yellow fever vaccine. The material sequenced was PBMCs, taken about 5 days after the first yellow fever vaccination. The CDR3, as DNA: TGCAGCGCGGGGACAGATTTATATGGCTACACCTTC. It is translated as CSAGTDLYGYTF.